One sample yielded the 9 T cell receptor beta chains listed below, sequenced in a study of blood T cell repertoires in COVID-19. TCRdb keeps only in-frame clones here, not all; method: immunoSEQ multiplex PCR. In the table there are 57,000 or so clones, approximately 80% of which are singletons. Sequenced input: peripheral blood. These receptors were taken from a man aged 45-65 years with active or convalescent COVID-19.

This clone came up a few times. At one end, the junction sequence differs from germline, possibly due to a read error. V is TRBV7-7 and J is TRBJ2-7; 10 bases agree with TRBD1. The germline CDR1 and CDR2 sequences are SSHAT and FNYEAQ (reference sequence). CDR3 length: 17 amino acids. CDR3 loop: CASSLPYKGQGTCEQYF. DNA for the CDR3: TGTGCTAGCAGCTTACCGTATAAGGGACAGGGGACTTGCGAGCAGTACTTC. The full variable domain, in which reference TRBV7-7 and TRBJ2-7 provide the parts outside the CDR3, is GAGVSQSPRYKVTKRGQDVTLRCDPISSHATLYWYQQALGQGPEFLTYFNYEAQPDKSGLPSDRFSAERPEGSISTLTIQRTEQRDSAMYRCASSLPYKGQGTCEQYFGPGTRLTVT.

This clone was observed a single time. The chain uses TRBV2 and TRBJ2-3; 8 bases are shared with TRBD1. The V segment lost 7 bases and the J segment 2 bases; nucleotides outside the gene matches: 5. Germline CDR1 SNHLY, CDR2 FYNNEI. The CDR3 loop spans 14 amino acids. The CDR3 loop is CASTGTGYTDTQYF. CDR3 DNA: TGTGCCAGCACCGGGACAGGATACACAGATACGCAGTATTTT. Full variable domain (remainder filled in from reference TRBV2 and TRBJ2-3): EPEVTQTPSHQVTQMGQEVILRCVPISNHLYFYWYRQILGQKVEFLVSFYNNEISEKSEIFDDQFSVERPDGSNFTLKIRSTKLEDSAMYFCASTGTGYTDTQYFGPGTRLTVL.

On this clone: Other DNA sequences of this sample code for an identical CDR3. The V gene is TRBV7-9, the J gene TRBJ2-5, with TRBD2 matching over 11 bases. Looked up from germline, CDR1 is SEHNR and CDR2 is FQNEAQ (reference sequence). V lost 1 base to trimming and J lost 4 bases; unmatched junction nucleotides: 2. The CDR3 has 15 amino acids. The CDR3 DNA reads TGTGCCAGCAGCTTAGGGCTAGCGGGAGGAGAGACCCAGTACTTC. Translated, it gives CASSLGLAGGETQYF.

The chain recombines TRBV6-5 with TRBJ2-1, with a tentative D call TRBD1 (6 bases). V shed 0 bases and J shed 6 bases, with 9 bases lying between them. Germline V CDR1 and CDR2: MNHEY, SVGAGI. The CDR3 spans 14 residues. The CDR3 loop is CASSYSNRANEQFF. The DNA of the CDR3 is TGTGCCAGCAGTTACTCGAACAGGGCCAATGAGCAGTTCTTC.

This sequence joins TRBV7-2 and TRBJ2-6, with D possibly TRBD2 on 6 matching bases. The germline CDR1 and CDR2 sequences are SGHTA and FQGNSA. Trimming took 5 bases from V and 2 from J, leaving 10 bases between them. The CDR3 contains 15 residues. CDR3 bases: TGTGCCAGCAGCCCCCCGGGGGCTGGGGCCAACGTCCTGACTTTC. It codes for CASSPPGAGANVLTF.

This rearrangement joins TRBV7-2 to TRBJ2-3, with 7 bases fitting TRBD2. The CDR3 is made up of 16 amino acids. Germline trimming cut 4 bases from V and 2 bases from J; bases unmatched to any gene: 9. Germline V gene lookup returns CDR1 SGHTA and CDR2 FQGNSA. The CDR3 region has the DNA TGTGCCAGCAGCTCCCGAGAGCGGGGAAACACAGATACGCAGTATTTT. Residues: CASSSRERGNTDTQYF.

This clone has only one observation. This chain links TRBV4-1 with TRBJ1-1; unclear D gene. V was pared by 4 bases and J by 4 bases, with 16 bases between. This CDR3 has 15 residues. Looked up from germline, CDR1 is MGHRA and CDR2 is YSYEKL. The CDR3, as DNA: TGCGCCAGCAGCCCGACTGTCGGCTCGGGCACTGAAGCTTTCTTT. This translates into CASSPTVGSGTEAFF.

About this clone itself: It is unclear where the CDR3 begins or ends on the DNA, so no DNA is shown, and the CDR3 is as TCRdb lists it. The CDR3 reads CASSLFGLRAGELFF. This sequence joins TRBV5-6 and TRBJ2-2; TRBD2 is the table's D call, not checked against the DNA. The CDR3 length equals 15 residues, ends included. In germline, CDR1 is SGHDT, CDR2 YYEEEE.

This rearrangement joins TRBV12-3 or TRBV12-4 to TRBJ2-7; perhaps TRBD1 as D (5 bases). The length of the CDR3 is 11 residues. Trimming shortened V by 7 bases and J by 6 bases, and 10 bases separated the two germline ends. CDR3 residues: CASMGRGEQYF. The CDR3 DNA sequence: TGTGCCAGCATGGGTAGGGGCGAGCAGTACTTC.